This TCR beta chain was retrieved from a study of T cell repertoires in cytomegalovirus infection. Broader study findings: What dominated the ex vivo response were HLA-C-restricted CMV-specific TCR beta clonotypes.

With V trimmed by 6 bases and J by 6 bases, 8 bases remained unmatched. Germline V gives CDR1 SGHTS, CDR2 YDEGEE. This CDR3 has 16 residues. TCRdb processed the reads anew with MiXCR; each CDR3 protein has one entry. The profile covers 800,000 to 950,000 distinct CDR3 sequences, with less than 35% appearing a single time and around 11% taken by the ten largest. This clonotype has more than one count but fewer than ten. Its antigen remains unknown. The TCR was taken from a human donor in good health (CMV status not recorded). Some clones in this sample may be carry-over from other donors' samples. This rearrangement joins TRBV5-8 to TRBJ2-1; TRBD2 aligns across 14 bases. Sample: cultured CD8+ T cells from PBMCs, taken from culture after CMV antigen stimulation. The CDR3 here is CASITRGLAGVNEQFF. The CDR3 bases are TGTGCCAGCATAACGCGGGGACTAGCGGGGGTCAATGAGCAGTTCTTC.